Below are 14 T cell receptor beta chains sequenced from a single sample in a study of blood T cell repertoires in COVID-19. Repertoires were generated with immunoSEQ multiplex PCR, while TCRdb's copy carries only in-frame clones and drops some. The table has about 330,000 clones, about 89% seen once. The sequenced material came from PBMCs or T cells enriched from blood (not recorded which). The receptor source for this set is a woman aged 30 to 39 who had recovered from COVID-19.

This rearrangement joins TRBV29-1 to TRBJ2-1; TRBD2 might be the D (6 bases). CDR1 SQVTM and CDR2 ANQGSEA come from the germline V gene. CDR3 length: 15 amino acids. With 3 bases removed from V and 1 base from J, the gap between germline ends came to 13 bases. The CDR3 DNA is TGCAGCGTTGATGGAAGGGCGGGGTCCTACAATGAGCAGTTCTTC. This sequence encodes CSVDGRAGSYNEQFF.

This chain connects TRBV28 to TRBJ1-2, with 12 bases matching TRBD1. The CDR3 is made up of 15 amino acids. Germline CDR1 is MDHEN and CDR2 is SYDVKM. With 3 bases clipped from V and 7 bases from J, the junction kept 6 bases outside the gene matches. The CDR3 region is CASSLVGQGARGYTF. The DNA for the CDR3 is TGTGCCAGCAGTTTGGTGGGACAGGGGGCGCGTGGCTACACCTTC.

The chain employs TRBV19 and TRBJ2-1; TRBD1 agrees at 10 bases. This CDR3 comprises 15 residues. The V and J ends lost 3 bases and 7 bases, in that order; junction bases with no gene match: 6. The germline V gene has CDR1 LNHDA and CDR2 SQIVND (reference sequence). The CDR3 bases are TGTGCCAGTAGTATCAAGGGACAGGGGACGAATGAGCAGTTCTTC. Translated: CASSIKGQGTNEQFF.

This sequence joins TRBV5-8 and TRBJ2-5; D ambiguous. Germline V gene lookup returns CDR1 SGHTS and CDR2 YDEGEE. The ends were cut back, 2 bases at V and 4 bases at J, with 9 bases in the middle. The CDR3 loop spans 13 amino acids. The CDR3 is CASSFELRETQYF. The CDR3 DNA reads as TGTGCCAGCAGCTTTGAATTGAGAGAGACCCAGTACTTC.

This clone was counted only a few times. The chain links TRBV19 to TRBJ2-1; 7 bases are shared with TRBD2. V trimming: 5 bases; J trimming: 0 bases; junction bases outside the gene matches: 7. This CDR3 has 16 amino acids. CDR1 and CDR2 (germline): LNHDA, SQIVND (reference sequence). CDR3 nucleotide sequence: TGTGCCAGTAGTTCGGGGACTATGAGCTCCTACAATGAGCAGTTCTTC. Its protein product is CASSSGTMSSYNEQFF.

V is TRBV6-2 or TRBV6-3 and J is TRBJ1-2; D gene unclear. The germline gives CDR1 MNHEY, CDR2 SVGEGT. The CDR3 is 13 residues long. The germline V and J ends were trimmed by 2 bases and 3 bases, with 7 bases remaining between them. CDR3 bases: TGTGCCAGCAGTTACCACATGGACTATGGCTACACCTTC. Its translation: CASSYHMDYGYTF.

This clone was found once. The rearrangement links TRBV11-2 to TRBJ1-2, with D maybe TRBD1 (6 bases). V lost 7 bases, J lost 8 bases, and 11 bases lay in between. Germline CDR1 reads SGHAT; CDR2 reads FQNNGV. There are 11 residues in the CDR3. The CDR3, as DNA: TGTGCCAGCAACACAGGGAACGGCTACACCTTC. As protein: CASNTGNGYTF.

The gene calls are TRBV4-3 and TRBJ1-1, with D hard to call. The CDR3 length is 16 residues. V was trimmed by 0 bases and J by 0 bases, leaving 11 bases between them. The germline V gene has CDR1 LGHNA and CDR2 YSLEER. CDR3 nucleotides: TGCGCCAGCAGCCAAGATGTGTCCCCTTTGAACACTGAAGCTTTCTTT. It encodes CASSQDVSPLNTEAFF.

The chain uses TRBV6-5 and TRBJ2-6, with D unclear. Looked up from germline, CDR1 is MNHEY and CDR2 is SVGAGI. Trimming cost V 6 bases and J 2 bases, with 5 bases left between them. The CDR3 consists of 13 residues. The CDR3 DNA reads as TGTGCCAGCAGGGGCCCTGGGGCCAACGTCCTGACTTTC. Translation: CASRGPGANVLTF.

The chain links TRBV7-8 to TRBJ2-1; D is ambiguous. Trimming pared 5 bases from V and 10 bases from J, leaving 12 bases between. Per germline, CDR1 SGHVS and CDR2 FQNEAQ. The CDR3 spans 12 residues. CDR3: CASSQIRGEQFF. The CDR3, as DNA: TGTGCCAGCAGCCAGATACGAGGCGAGCAGTTCTTC. Drawing the rest from reference TRBV7-8 and TRBJ2-1, the complete variable domain is GAGVSQSPRYKVAKRGQDVALRCDPISGHVSLFWYQQALGQGPEFLTYFQNEAQLDKSGLPSDRFFAERPEGSVSTLKIQRTQQEDSAVYLCASSQIRGEQFFGPGTRLTVL.

This rearrangement joins TRBV5-1 to TRBJ2-6; unclear D gene. The ends were cut back, 0 bases at V and 0 bases at J, with 10 bases in the middle. CDR1 SGHRS and CDR2 YFSETQ come from the germline V gene. There are 17 residues in the CDR3. The CDR3 region is CASSLVSLYSGANVLTF. As DNA, the CDR3 is TGCGCCAGCAGCTTGGTGTCCCTCTACTCTGGGGCCAACGTCCTGACTTTC.

V usage is TRBV28 and J usage is TRBJ2-3; 12 positions match TRBD1. The germline CDR1 and CDR2 sequences are MDHEN and SYDVKM. Germline trimming cut 4 bases from V and 5 bases from J; bases unmatched to any gene: 7. The CDR3 is 16 amino acids. The CDR3 reads CASSYRDRGQIDTQYF. The CDR3 DNA reads as TGTGCCAGCAGTTATAGGGACAGGGGGCAGATAGATACGCAGTATTTT.

The rearrangement uses TRBV12-5 and TRBJ1-6; D might be TRBD1 (5 bases). The CDR3 extends over 15 amino acids. Trimming shortened V by 2 bases and J by 4 bases, and 9 bases separated the two germline ends. The germline V gene has CDR1 LGHNT and CDR2 FRNRAP. CDR3 region: CASGLYQGYNSPLHF. CDR3 nucleotide sequence: TGTGCTAGTGGTTTGTACCAGGGTTATAATTCACCCCTCCACTTT.

The chain employs TRBV5-6 and TRBJ1-4; D remains unclear. The CDR3 has 14 amino acids. The V and J ends lost 2 bases and 3 bases respectively, with 8 bases between them. CDR1 SGHDT and CDR2 YYEEEE come from the germline V gene. The DNA of the CDR3 is TGTGCCAGCAGCTTTGGCCTGGCTAATGAAAAACTGTTTTTT. It specifies CASSFGLANEKLFF. Full variable domain (outside the CDR3, taken from reference TRBV5-6 and TRBJ1-4): DAGVTQSPTHLIKTRGQQVTLRCSPKSGHDTVSWYQQALGQGPQFIFQYYEEEERQRGNFPDRFSGHQFPNYSSELNVNALLLGDSALYLCASSFGLANEKLFFGSGTQLSVL.